This passage covers 8 T cell receptor beta chains from one sample sequenced in a study of T cells in localized non-small cell lung cancer. This table comes from immunoSEQ multiplex PCR, and its TCRdb copy is limited to in-frame clones, with some not included. The repertoire holds 100,000 to 150,000 clones, around 90% seen once, with over 1.5% in the top ten. Here the sequenced sample was peripheral blood, taken before any cancer treatment. These receptors originate from a female donor older than 55 with stage I lung adenocarcinoma.

This chain joins TRBV6-1 and TRBJ1-5; TRBD1 agrees at 8 bases. The CDR3 sequence is 14 residues long. CDR1 and CDR2 from the germline V gene are MNHNS and SASEGT. Trimming removed 3 bases from V and 4 bases from J; junction bases left unmatched: 2. CDR3 loop: CASSDNRGNQPQHF. As DNA, the CDR3 is TGTGCCAGCAGTGATAACAGGGGGAATCAGCCCCAGCATTTT.

This sequence joins TRBV9 and TRBJ2-5, with D possibly being TRBD2 (6 bases). This CDR3 spans 14 amino acids. Germline assignment: CDR1 SGDLS and CDR2 YYNGEE. Trimming left V 4 bases short and J 1 base short, with 11 bases between. CDR3 residues: CASSRGTPQETQYF. CDR3 sequence (DNA): TGTGCCAGCAGCCGCGGGACTCCCCAAGAGACCCAGTACTTC.

The V call is TRBV18, the J call TRBJ2-5; 10 bases match TRBD1. The ends lost 1 base at V and 3 bases at J; junction bases unmatched: 5. The CDR3 totals 16 residues. CDR1 and CDR2 (germline): KGHSH, LQKENI. In nucleotides, the CDR3 is TGTGCCAGCTCACCACTGACAGGGGGCTGGGAAGAGACCCAGTACTTC. Protein product: CASSPLTGGWEETQYF.

The chain links TRBV7-9 to TRBJ2-7, with D unresolved. The CDR3 contains 11 residues. The germline V and J ends were trimmed by 5 bases and 2 bases, with 4 bases remaining between them. The germline CDR1 and CDR2 sequences are SEHNR and FQNEAQ (reference sequence). CDR3: CASSVAYEQYF. The CDR3 coding sequence is TGTGCCAGCAGCGTGGCCTACGAGCAGTACTTC.

This clone was seen once. CDR3 nucleotides: TGTGCCAGCAGCTTCATCCTGTCAGATACGCAGTATTTT. Protein: CASSFILSDTQYF. This chain connects TRBV7-9 to TRBJ2-3; D remains ambiguous. Trimming left V 3 bases short and J 4 bases short, with 8 bases between. Germline CDR1 reads SEHNR; CDR2 reads FQNEAQ (reference sequence). There are 13 residues in the CDR3. Combining the CDR3 with reference TRBV7-9 and TRBJ2-3 gives the whole variable domain DTGVSQNPRHKITKRGQNVTFRCDPISEHNRLYWYRQTLGQGPEFLTYFQNEAQLEKSRLLSDRFSAERPKGSFSTLEIQRTEQGDSAMYLCASSFILSDTQYFGPGTRLTVL.

The chain's CDR3 is CASSGQGGQPQHF. CDR3 DNA sequence: TGCGCCAGCAGCGGACAGGGGGGTCAGCCCCAGCATTTT. The chain uses TRBV10-2 and TRBJ1-5; TRBD1 matches at 10 bases. Per germline, CDR1 WSHSY and CDR2 SAAADI. The CDR3 runs 13 residues. The J segment lost 6 bases and the V segment lost 6 bases, leaving 2 bases of the junction unmatched.

V usage is TRBV11-2 and J usage is TRBJ2-2; a possible D gene is TRBD2 (6 bases). V was cut by 10 bases and J by 1 base, with 19 bases left in between. Looked up from germline, CDR1 is SGHAT and CDR2 is FQNNGV. The CDR3 loop spans 16 amino acids. CDR3: CAIKKAGSQNTGELFF. CDR3 DNA: TGTGCCATCAAAAAGGCGGGAAGCCAGAACACCGGGGAGCTGTTTTTT.

V usage is TRBV5-1 and J usage is TRBJ2-3; 8 bases are shared with TRBD1. The CDR3 runs to 18 residues. Germline assignment: CDR1 SGHRS and CDR2 YFSETQ. V was pared by 3 bases and J by 4 bases, with 16 bases of the junction left unmatched. Here the CDR3 DNA reads TGCGCCAGCAGCTCTCCGGGACAGGCATTTCCCCACGCAGATACGCAGTATTTT. Its protein is CASSSPGQAFPHADTQYF. Looking up the rest from reference TRBV5-1 and TRBJ2-3 gives the full variable domain: KAGVTQTPRYLIKTRGQQVTLSCSPISGHRSVSWYQQTPGQGLQFLFEYFSETQRNKGNFPGRFSGRQFSNSRSEMNVSTLELGDSALYLCASSSPGQAFPHADTQYFGPGTRLTVL.